The next 29 T cell receptor beta chains were all read from a single sample in a study of control samples from healthy donors and cancer patients (TCRdb year 2020). Library preparation used the immunoSEQ multiplex PCR assay. Entries here come from immuneACCESS through TCRdb and include only in-frame sequences with V and J called. Some clones fail to appear in such tables; in the studies checked, an unresolved V gene covers under half of the shortfall, and the cause of the remainder is unknown. In all, the sample holds around 250,000 clones, and roughly 80% of those were seen once. The top ten clones comprise more than 10% of the sample. The specimen was PBMCs. The receptors were sampled from a woman aged 60-75 years with lung cancer.

The V gene is TRBV19, the J gene TRBJ2-2; TRBD1 aligns across 8 bases. Germline V CDR1 and CDR2: LNHDA, SQIVND (reference sequence). CDR3 length: 14 residues. The V and J ends lost 5 bases and 7 bases, in that order; junction bases with no gene match: 6. The CDR3 DNA reads as TGTGCCAGTAGTTCTACAGGGGGAGGCGGGGAGCTGTTTTTT. This gives the protein CASSSTGGGGELFF.

The chain combines TRBV7-3 with TRBJ2-5; a possible D gene is TRBD2 (6 bases). Trimming cost V 1 base and J 4 bases, with 7 bases left between them. The CDR3 runs to 13 residues. Germline V gene sequence: CDR1 SGHTA, CDR2 FQGTGA. CDR3 in DNA: TGTGCCAGCAGCTTAAGGCGGGGAGAGACCCAGTACTTC. Its protein product is CASSLRRGETQYF.

This rearrangement joins TRBV6-5 to TRBJ2-5; D ambiguous. This CDR3 is built from 13 residues. V lost 5 bases, J lost 1 base, and 8 bases lay in between. The germline CDR1 and CDR2 sequences are MNHEY and SVGAGI. CDR3 nucleotides: TGTGCCAGCAGTATTGTCAGCCAAGAGACCCAGTACTTC. This encodes CASSIVSQETQYF.

This rearrangement joins TRBV5-5 to TRBJ2-1; D may correspond to TRBD1 or TRBD2 (5 bases each). The CDR3 consists of 16 residues. V was pared by 0 bases and J by 7 bases, with 17 bases between. CDR1 is SGHKS, CDR2 YYEKEE, per germline (reference sequence). The CDR3 region has the DNA TGTGCCAGCAGCTTGGTCTGGGGGTTTGGTCGTAATGAGCAGTTCTTC. As protein: CASSLVWGFGRNEQFF. Full variable domain (missing parts from reference TRBV5-5 and TRBJ2-1): DAGVTQSPTHLIKTRGQQVTLRCSPISGHKSVSWYQQVLGQGPQFIFQYYEKEERGRGNFPDRFSARQFPNYSSELNVNALLLGDSALYLCASSLVWGFGRNEQFFGPGTRLTVL.

The rearrangement joins TRBV14 to TRBJ2-1, with a tentative D call TRBD1 (6 bases). V lost 4 bases to trimming and J lost 2 bases, with 15 bases between them. This CDR3 has 16 amino acids. Per germline, CDR1 SGHDN and CDR2 FVKESK. The CDR3 DNA reads as TGTGCCAGCAGCCCCATGGGACACACGGCCTACAATGAGCAGTTCTTC. Its protein is CASSPMGHTAYNEQFF.

This clone occurred many times. The gene calls are TRBV20-1 and TRBJ1-1; 10 nucleotides align to TRBD1. The junction had 9 bases not matched to a gene; V was cut back by 3 bases and J by 8 bases. Germline lookup yields CDR1 DFQATT and CDR2 SNEGSKA (reference sequence). The CDR3 has 14 amino acids. The CDR3, as DNA: TGCAGTGCTAGTCCGGGACAGGGGTTTTCGGAAGCTTTCTTT. The encoded protein is CSASPGQGFSEAFF.

The CDR3 nucleotides are TGTGCCAGCAGCTCCGGGACACTCCAAGAGACCCAGTACTTC. The encoded protein is CASSSGTLQETQYF. The chain links TRBV9 to TRBJ2-5, with a possible D match to TRBD1 (6 bases). The germline V gene encodes CDR1 SGDLS and CDR2 YYNGEE. V was pared by 4 bases and J by 1 base, with 11 bases between. CDR3 length: 14 residues.

This clone showed up just once. The rearrangement joins TRBV9 to TRBJ2-7; D call uncertain. CDR3 length: 13 amino acids. Trimming pared 2 bases from V and 1 base from J, leaving 7 bases between. The germline V gene encodes CDR1 SGDLS and CDR2 YYNGEE. CDR3 DNA: TGTGCCAGCAGCGTCGACGTTTCCTACGAGCAGTACTTC. This sequence encodes CASSVDVSYEQYF.

The chain uses TRBV6-5 and TRBJ2-5, with D possibly being TRBD1 (6 bases). Germline loops: CDR1 MNHEY, CDR2 SVGAGI. Trimming took 8 bases from V and 2 from J, leaving 12 bases between them. The CDR3 extends over 13 amino acids. CDR3 DNA: TGTGCCAGCCAGGGGTCAGCACAAGAGACCCAGTACTTC. It yields the protein CASQGSAQETQYF.

The chain is built from TRBV28 and TRBJ1-4; D remains unclear. V was trimmed by 3 bases and J by 8 bases, leaving 16 bases between them. The germline V gene has CDR1 MDHEN and CDR2 SYDVKM. This CDR3 has 15 amino acids. Here the CDR3 reads CASSFPGALGEKLFF. As DNA, the CDR3 is TGTGCCAGCAGTTTCCCAGGAGCACTGGGGGAAAAACTGTTTTTT.

For this clone: The junction departs from the called germline gene at one end, perhaps through a read error. The genes are TRBV7-7 and TRBJ2-3, with TRBD2 matching over 8 bases. Looked up from germline, CDR1 is SSHAT and CDR2 is FNYEAQ (reference sequence). The CDR3 covers 19 residues. The CDR3 nucleotides read TGTGCTAGCAGCCCAATGGTCGGGACTAGGGACTATAGCACAGATACGCAGTATTTT. Translating gives CASSPMVGTRDYSTDTQYF.

V and J are TRBV9 and TRBJ2-7; no firm D call. This CDR3 is built from 14 residues. CDR1 SGDLS and CDR2 YYNGEE come from the germline V gene. V was clipped by 0 bases and J by 3 bases, with 10 bases between them. CDR3 region: CASSVGGRNYEQYF. The CDR3 DNA is TGTGCCAGCAGCGTAGGTGGGCGCAACTACGAGCAGTACTTC.

In regard to this clone: One end of the junction is discordant with germline, which a read error may explain. The rearrangement joins TRBV28 to TRBJ1-2, with 7 bases fitting TRBD1. Germline V gives CDR1 MDHEN, CDR2 SYDVKM. CDR3 length equals 16 residues. The CDR3 sequence is CVSSLSAGGLTYGYTF. The CDR3 bases are TGTGTCAGCAGTTTATCGGCAGGGGGTCTGACATATGGCTACACCTTC.

The genes are TRBV2 and TRBJ2-2; D uncertain. The CDR3 spans 15 residues. Germline V gene sequence: CDR1 SNHLY, CDR2 FYNNEI. Trimming shortened V by 1 base and J by 1 base, and 7 bases separated the two germline ends. The CDR3 is CASSEEAGNTGELFF. The CDR3 DNA reads TGTGCCAGCAGTGAAGAGGCAGGGAACACCGGGGAGCTGTTTTTT.

This clone appeared a few times. The J gene is TRBJ2-1, the V gene TRBV29-1; possibly TRBD1 or TRBD2 for D (5 bases each). The CDR3 totals 15 residues. The ends were cut back, 4 bases at V and 0 bases at J, with 13 bases in the middle. Germline CDR1 and CDR2: SQVTM and ANQGSEA. The CDR3, as DNA: TGCAGCGTTGGAGCTGGGGGAAACTCCTACAATGAGCAGTTCTTC. Its translation is CSVGAGGNSYNEQFF.

This chain links TRBV27 with TRBJ1-1; weak D call: TRBD1 (5 bases). Germline CDR1 MNHEY, CDR2 SMNVEV (reference sequence). The CDR3 totals 14 residues. The V end was cut by 4 bases, the J end by 4 bases, with 13 bases between. Here the CDR3 DNA reads TGTGCCAGCAGTTCCTGGGACGGTACCACTGAAGCTTTCTTT. Translating it yields CASSSWDGTTEAFF.

J is TRBJ2-3 and V is TRBV5-1, with 14 bases aligning to TRBD2. Germline CDR1 is SGHRS and CDR2 is YFSETQ. The CDR3 totals 18 residues. Losses at the gene ends were 5 bases for V and 0 bases for J; bases not matched to a gene: 8. In DNA form, the CDR3 reads TGCGCCAGCAGTACCGGGACTAGCGGGAGCACTAGCACAGATACGCAGTATTTT. Translated, it gives CASSTGTSGSTSTDTQYF.

The chain links TRBV6-5 to TRBJ2-7; D is undetermined. The CDR3 contains 14 residues. The V and J ends lost 6 bases and 3 bases respectively, with 15 bases between them. Germline-derived CDR1 and CDR2 are MNHEY and SVGAGI. DNA of the CDR3: TGTGCCAGCAGACAAACACTAACTCTCTACGAGCAGTACTTC. This encodes CASRQTLTLYEQYF.

V is TRBV6-5 and J is TRBJ2-7; TRBD1 matches 8 bases. V lost 4 bases, J lost 3 bases, and 8 bases stayed unmatched. Germline loops: CDR1 MNHEY, CDR2 SVGAGI. There are 15 residues in the CDR3. As DNA, the CDR3 is TGTGCCAGCAGTTCCCCGACAGGGGCACACTACGAGCAGTACTTC. This encodes CASSSPTGAHYEQYF.

The chain uses TRBV10-1 and TRBJ2-1; perhaps TRBD2 as D (6 bases). The V gene's germline CDR1 is WNHNN and CDR2 SYGVQD (reference sequence). V was clipped by 9 bases and J by 8 bases, with 23 bases between them. CDR3 length: 15 amino acids. CDR3 sequence reads: CARDRLGFPVHEQFF. Written as DNA, the CDR3 is TGCGCCAGGGATAGACTAGGGTTCCCCGTGCATGAGCAGTTCTTC.

The genes are TRBV4-1 and TRBJ2-7; TRBD2 matches 14 bases. Looked up from germline, CDR1 is MGHRA and CDR2 is YSYEKL. There are 16 residues in the CDR3. The V and J ends lost 2 bases and 5 bases, in that order; junction bases with no gene match: 5. The CDR3 here is CASSQRGLAGGNEQYF. In DNA form, the CDR3 reads TGCGCCAGCAGCCAACGTGGACTAGCGGGAGGTAACGAGCAGTACTTC.

The V gene is TRBV2, the J gene TRBJ2-3; D is undetermined. The CDR3 runs to 17 residues. Germline V CDR1 and CDR2: SNHLY, FYNNEI. Trimming removed 6 bases at V and 0 bases at J, with 19 bases between. The DNA of the CDR3 is TGTGCCAGCAGCCCTTCTCAGCGTGCGGCGAGCACAGATACGCAGTATTTT. It encodes CASSPSQRAASTDTQYF.

This clone has only a few counts. The chain has TRBV5-1 and TRBJ2-1, with D hard to call. The CDR3 loop spans 16 amino acids. V was shortened by 0 bases and J by 2 bases, with 12 bases between the two germline ends. Per the germline V gene, CDR1 is SGHRS and CDR2 is YFSETQ. The CDR3 is CASSLELLSPYNEQFF. As DNA, the CDR3 is TGCGCCAGCAGCTTGGAGTTACTATCCCCCTACAATGAGCAGTTCTTC.

The chain recombines TRBV19 with TRBJ1-5; TRBD1 aligns across 9 bases. The V segment lost 4 bases and the J segment 2 bases; nucleotides outside the gene matches: 3. CDR1 is LNHDA and CDR2 is SQIVND in the germline V gene (reference sequence). This CDR3 has 15 residues. CDR3 nucleotides: TGTGCCAGTAGTAGACAGGGGGGGGGCAATCAGCCCCAGCATTTT. It specifies CASSRQGGGNQPQHF.

The V and J genes are TRBV3-1 (or the pseudogene TRBV3-2) and TRBJ2-4; tentative D call: TRBD2 (6 bases). V was shortened by 6 bases and J by 11 bases, with 14 bases between the two germline ends. This CDR3 spans 12 amino acids. Germline V lookup: CDR1 LGHDT, CDR2 YNNKEL (reference sequence). CDR3 loop: CASSMTGSVQYF. The CDR3 nucleotides are TGTGCCAGCAGTATGACCGGGAGCGTTCAGTACTTC.

This chain joins TRBV18 and TRBJ1-1; D uncertain. This CDR3 spans 14 amino acids. The V end was cut by 2 bases, the J end by 1 base, with 8 bases between. Germline V lookup: CDR1 KGHSH, CDR2 LQKENI. CDR3 coding DNA: TGTGCCAGCTCACCAAGGCCCGAGAACACTGAAGCTTTCTTT. Its translation: CASSPRPENTEAFF.

The J gene is TRBJ2-7, the V gene TRBV28; unclear D gene. Germline loops: CDR1 MDHEN, CDR2 SYDVKM. V lost 2 bases to trimming and J lost 3 bases, with 11 bases between them. This CDR3 contains 14 residues. CDR3 nucleotides: TGTGCCAGCAGTTTAGTCCAGAAGATCTACGAGCAGTACTTC. Encoded protein: CASSLVQKIYEQYF.

The chain joins TRBV24-1 to TRBJ2-1; D is undetermined. The CDR3 extends over 14 amino acids. V was cut by 1 base and J by 6 bases, with 9 bases left in between. Germline V gene lookup returns CDR1 KGHDR and CDR2 SFDVKD. The CDR3 spells CATSDFYSFNEQFF. In nucleotides, the CDR3 is TGTGCCACCAGTGATTTCTACAGCTTCAATGAGCAGTTCTTC.

This chain joins TRBV30 and TRBJ1-4, with a possible D match to TRBD1 (5 bases). CDR1 is GTSNPN, CDR2 SVGIG, per germline (reference sequence). The ends were cut back, 0 bases at V and 8 bases at J, with 13 bases in the middle. CDR3 length equals 14 residues. CDR3 nucleotides: TGTGCCTGGAGTGTACGGACAAGGCTAGAAAAACTGTTTTTT. Its translation is CAWSVRTRLEKLFF.